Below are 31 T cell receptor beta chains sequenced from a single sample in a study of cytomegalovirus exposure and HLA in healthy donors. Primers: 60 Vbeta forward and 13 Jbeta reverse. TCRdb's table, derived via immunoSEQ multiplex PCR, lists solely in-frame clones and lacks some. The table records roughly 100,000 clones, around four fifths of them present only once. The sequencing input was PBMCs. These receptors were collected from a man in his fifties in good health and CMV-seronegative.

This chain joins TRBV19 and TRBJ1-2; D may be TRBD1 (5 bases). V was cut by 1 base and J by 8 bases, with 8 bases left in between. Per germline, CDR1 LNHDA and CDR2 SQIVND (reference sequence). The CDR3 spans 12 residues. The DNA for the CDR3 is TGTGCCAGTAGTATAGCAGGGATCGGCTACACCTTC. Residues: CASSIAGIGYTF.

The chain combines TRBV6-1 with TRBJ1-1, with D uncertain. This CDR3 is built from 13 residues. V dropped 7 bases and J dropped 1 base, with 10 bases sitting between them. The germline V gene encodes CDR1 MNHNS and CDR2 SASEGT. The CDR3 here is CASTRLRNTEAFF. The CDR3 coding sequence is TGTGCCAGCACCCGACTCAGGAACACTGAAGCTTTCTTT.

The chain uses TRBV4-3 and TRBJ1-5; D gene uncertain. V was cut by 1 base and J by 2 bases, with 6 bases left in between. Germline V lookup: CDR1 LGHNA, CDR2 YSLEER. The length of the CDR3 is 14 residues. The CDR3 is CASSQAEGNQPQHF. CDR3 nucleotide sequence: TGCGCCAGCAGCCAAGCAGAAGGCAATCAGCCCCAGCATTTT.

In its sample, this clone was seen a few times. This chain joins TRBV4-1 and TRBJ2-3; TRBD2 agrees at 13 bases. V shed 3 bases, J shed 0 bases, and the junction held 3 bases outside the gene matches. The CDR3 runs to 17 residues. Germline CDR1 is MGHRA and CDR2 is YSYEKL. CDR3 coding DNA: TGCGCCAGCAGCCAGGGGACTAGCGGGACTAGCACAGATACGCAGTATTTT. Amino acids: CASSQGTSGTSTDTQYF.

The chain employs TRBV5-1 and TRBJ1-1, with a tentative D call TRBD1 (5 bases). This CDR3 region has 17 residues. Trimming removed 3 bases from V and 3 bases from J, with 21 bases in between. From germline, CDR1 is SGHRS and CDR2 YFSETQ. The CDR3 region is CASSSRPQGGTDTEAFF. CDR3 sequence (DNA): TGCGCCAGCAGCTCACGACCCCAGGGAGGGACGGACACTGAAGCTTTCTTT. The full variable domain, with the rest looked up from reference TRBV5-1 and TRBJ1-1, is KAGVTQTPRYLIKTRGQQVTLSCSPISGHRSVSWYQQTPGQGLQFLFEYFSETQRNKGNFPGRFSGRQFSNSRSEMNVSTLELGDSALYLCASSSRPQGGTDTEAFFGQGTRLTVV.

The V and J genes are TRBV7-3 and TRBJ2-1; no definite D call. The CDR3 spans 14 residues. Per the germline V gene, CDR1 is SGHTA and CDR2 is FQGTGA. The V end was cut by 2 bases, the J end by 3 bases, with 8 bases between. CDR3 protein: CASSLELDYNEQFF. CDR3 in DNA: TGTGCCAGCAGCTTAGAGCTAGACTACAATGAGCAGTTCTTC.

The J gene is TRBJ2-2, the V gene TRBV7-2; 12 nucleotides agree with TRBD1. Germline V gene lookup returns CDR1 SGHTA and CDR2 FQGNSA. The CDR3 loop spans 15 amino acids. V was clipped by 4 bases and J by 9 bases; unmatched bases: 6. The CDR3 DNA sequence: TGTGCCAGCAGCTCATGGGACAGGGGGCGATGGGAGCTGTTTTTT. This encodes CASSSWDRGRWELFF.

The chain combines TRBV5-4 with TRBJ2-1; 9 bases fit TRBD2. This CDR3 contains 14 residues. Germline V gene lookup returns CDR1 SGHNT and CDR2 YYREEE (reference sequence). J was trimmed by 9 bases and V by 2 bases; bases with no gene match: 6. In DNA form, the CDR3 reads TGTGCCAGCAGCTTAATTAGCGGGGGCGGTGAGCAGTTCTTC. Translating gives CASSLISGGGEQFF.

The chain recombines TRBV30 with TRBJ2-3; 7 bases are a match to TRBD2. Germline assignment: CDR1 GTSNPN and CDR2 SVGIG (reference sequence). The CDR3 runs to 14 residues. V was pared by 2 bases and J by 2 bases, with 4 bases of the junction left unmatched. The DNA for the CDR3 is TGTGCCTGGAGTCGGGGGGACCCCACAGATACGCAGTATTTT. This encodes CAWSRGDPTDTQYF. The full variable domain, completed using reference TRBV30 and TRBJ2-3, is SQTIHQWPATLVQPVGSPLSLECTVEGTSNPNLYWYRQAAGRGLQLLFYSVGIGQISSEVPQNLSASRPQDRQFILSSKKLLLSDSGFYLCAWSRGDPTDTQYFGPGTRLTVL.

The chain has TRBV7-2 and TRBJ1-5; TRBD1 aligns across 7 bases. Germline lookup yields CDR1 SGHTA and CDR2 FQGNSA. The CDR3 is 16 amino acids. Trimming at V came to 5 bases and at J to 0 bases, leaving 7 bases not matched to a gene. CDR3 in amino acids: CASSTGTAYSNQPQHF. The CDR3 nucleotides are TGTGCCAGCAGCACAGGGACAGCATATAGCAATCAGCCCCAGCATTTT.

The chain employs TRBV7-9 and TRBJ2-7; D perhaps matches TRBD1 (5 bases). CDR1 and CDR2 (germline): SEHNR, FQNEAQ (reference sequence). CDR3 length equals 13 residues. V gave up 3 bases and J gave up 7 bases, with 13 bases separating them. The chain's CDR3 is CASSFPEGVEQYF. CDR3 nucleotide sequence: TGTGCCAGCAGCTTTCCCGAAGGGGTAGAGCAGTACTTC.

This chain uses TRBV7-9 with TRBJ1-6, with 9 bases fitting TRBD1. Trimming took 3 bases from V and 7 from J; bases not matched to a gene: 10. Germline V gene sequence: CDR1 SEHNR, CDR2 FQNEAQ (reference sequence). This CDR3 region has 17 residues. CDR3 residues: CASSFLGDRAENSPLHF. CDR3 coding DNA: TGTGCCAGCAGCTTTCTCGGGGACAGGGCGGAGAATTCACCCCTCCACTTT. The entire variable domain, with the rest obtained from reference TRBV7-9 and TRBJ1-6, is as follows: DTGVSQNPRHKITKRGQNVTFRCDPISEHNRLYWYRQTLGQGPEFLTYFQNEAQLEKSRLLSDRFSAERPKGSFSTLEIQRTEQGDSAMYLCASSFLGDRAENSPLHFGNGTRLTVT.

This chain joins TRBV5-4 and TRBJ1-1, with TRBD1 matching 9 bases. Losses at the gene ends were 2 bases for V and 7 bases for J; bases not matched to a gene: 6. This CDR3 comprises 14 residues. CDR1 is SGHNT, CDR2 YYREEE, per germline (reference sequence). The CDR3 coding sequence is TGTGCCAGCAGCTTACCGGGACAGGGTGATGAAGCTTTCTTT. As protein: CASSLPGQGDEAFF.

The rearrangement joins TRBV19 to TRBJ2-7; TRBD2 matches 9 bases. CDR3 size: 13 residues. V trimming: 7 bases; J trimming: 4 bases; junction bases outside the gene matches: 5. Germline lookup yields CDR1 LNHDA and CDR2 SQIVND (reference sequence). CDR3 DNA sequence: TGTGCCAGTAAGGCGGGGGGGGATTACGAGCAGTACTTC. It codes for CASKAGGDYEQYF. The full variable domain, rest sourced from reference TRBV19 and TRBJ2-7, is DGGITQSPKYLFRKEGQNVTLSCEQNLNHDAMYWYRQDPGQGLRLIYYSQIVNDFQKGDIAEGYSVSREKKESFPLTVTSAQKNPTAFYLCASKAGGDYEQYFGPGTRLTVT.

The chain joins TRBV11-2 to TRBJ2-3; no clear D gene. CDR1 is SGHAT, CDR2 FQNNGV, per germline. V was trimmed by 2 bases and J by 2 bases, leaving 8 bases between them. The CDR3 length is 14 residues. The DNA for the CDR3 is TGTGCCAGCAGCTTAACAACCGTCACAGATACGCAGTATTTT. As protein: CASSLTTVTDTQYF.

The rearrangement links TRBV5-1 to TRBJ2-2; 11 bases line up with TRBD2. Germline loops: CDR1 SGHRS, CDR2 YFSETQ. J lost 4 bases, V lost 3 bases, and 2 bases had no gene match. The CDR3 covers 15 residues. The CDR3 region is CASSSGTSGTGELFF. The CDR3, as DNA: TGCGCCAGCAGCTCGGGGACTAGCGGCACCGGGGAGCTGTTTTTT.

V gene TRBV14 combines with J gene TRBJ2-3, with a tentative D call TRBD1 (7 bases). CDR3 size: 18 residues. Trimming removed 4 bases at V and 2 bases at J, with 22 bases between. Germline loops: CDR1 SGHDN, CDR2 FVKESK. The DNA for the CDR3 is TGTGCCAGCAGCCCGAGAATTACGGCGGGGACAGCCACAGATACGCAGTATTTT. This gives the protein CASSPRITAGTATDTQYF.

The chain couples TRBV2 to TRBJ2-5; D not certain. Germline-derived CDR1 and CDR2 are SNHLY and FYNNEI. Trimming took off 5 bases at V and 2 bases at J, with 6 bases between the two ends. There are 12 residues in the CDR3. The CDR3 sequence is CASSLQQETQYF. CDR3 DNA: TGTGCCAGCAGTTTACAGCAAGAGACCCAGTACTTC.

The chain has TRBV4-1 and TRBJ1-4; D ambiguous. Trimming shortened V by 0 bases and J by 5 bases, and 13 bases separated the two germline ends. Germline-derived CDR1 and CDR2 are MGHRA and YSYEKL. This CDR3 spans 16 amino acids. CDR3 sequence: CASSQEERRRNEKLFF. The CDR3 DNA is TGCGCCAGCAGCCAAGAAGAACGAAGGAGAAATGAAAAACTGTTTTTT.

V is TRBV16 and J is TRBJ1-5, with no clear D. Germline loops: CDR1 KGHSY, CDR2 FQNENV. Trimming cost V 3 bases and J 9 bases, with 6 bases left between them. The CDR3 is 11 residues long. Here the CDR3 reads CASSQSGPQHF. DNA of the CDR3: TGTGCCAGCAGCCAGTCCGGGCCCCAGCATTTT.

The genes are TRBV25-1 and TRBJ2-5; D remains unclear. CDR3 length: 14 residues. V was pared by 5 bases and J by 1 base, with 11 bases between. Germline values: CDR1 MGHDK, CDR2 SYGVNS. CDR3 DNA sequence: TGTGCCAGCAGTCGTGAGACATCCCAAGAGACCCAGTACTTC. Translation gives CASSRETSQETQYF.

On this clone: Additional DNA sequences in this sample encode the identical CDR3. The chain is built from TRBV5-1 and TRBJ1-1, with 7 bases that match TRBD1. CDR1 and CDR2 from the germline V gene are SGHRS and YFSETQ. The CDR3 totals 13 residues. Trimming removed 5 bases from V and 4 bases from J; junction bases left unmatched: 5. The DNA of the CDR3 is TGCGCCAGCAGTCTAGGGGGCGGCACTGAAGCTTTCTTT. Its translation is CASSLGGGTEAFF.

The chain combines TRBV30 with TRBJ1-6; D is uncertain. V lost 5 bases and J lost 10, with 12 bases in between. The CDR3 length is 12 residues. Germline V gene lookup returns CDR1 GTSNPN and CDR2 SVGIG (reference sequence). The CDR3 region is CAWDGRNSPLHF. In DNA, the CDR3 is TGTGCCTGGGACGGCAGGAACTCACCCCTCCACTTT.

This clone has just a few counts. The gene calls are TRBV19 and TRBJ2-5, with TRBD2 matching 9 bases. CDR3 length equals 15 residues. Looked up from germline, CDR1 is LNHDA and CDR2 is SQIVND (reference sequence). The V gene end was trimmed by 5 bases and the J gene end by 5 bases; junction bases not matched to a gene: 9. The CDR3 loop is CASSYAGGFSETQYF. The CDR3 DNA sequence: TGTGCCAGTAGTTACGCGGGGGGGTTTTCGGAGACCCAGTACTTC.

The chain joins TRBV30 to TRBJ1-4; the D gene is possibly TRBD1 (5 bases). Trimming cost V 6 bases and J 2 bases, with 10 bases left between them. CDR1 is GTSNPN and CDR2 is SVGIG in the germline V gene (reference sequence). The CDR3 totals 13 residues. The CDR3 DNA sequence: TGTGCCTGCCGGGGGTCCACTAATGAAAAACTGTTTTTT. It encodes CACRGSTNEKLFF.

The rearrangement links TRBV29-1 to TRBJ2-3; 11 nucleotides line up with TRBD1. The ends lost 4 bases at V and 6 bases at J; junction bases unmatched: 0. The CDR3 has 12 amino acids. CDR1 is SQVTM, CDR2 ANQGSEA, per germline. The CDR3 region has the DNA TGCAGCGTTGGGACAGGGGGCGATACGCAGTATTTT. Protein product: CSVGTGGDTQYF.

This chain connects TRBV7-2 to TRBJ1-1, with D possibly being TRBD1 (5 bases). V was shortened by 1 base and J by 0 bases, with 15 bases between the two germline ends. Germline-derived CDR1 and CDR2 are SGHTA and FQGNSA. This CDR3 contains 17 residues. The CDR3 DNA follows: TGTGCCAGCAGCTTAGGGAGTCGGGCAGGGATGAACACTGAAGCTTTCTTT. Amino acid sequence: CASSLGSRAGMNTEAFF.

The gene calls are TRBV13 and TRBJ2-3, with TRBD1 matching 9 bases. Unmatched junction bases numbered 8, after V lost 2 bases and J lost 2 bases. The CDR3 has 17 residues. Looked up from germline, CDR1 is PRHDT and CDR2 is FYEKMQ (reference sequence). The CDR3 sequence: CASSLISDRGNTDTQYF. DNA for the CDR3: TGTGCCAGCAGCTTAATCTCCGACAGGGGGAACACAGATACGCAGTATTTT. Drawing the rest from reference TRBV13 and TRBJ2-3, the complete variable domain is AAGVIQSPRHLIKEKRETATLKCYPIPRHDTVYWYQQGPGQDPQFLISFYEKMQSDKGSIPDRFSAQQFSDYHSELNMSSLELGDSALYFCASSLISDRGNTDTQYFGPGTRLTVL.

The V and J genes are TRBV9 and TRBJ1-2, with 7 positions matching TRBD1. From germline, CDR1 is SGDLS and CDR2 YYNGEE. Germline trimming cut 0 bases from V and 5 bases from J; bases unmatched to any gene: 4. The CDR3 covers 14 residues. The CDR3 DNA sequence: TGTGCCAGCAGCGTAGGGGAGACAGGGTATGGCTACACCTTC. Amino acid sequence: CASSVGETGYGYTF.

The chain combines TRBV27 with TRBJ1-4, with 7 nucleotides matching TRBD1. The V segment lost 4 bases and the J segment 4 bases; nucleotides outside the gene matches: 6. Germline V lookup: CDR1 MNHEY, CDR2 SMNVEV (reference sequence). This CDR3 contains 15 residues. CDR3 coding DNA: TGTGCCAGCAGTTCTTTAAGACAGGGTAATGAAAAACTGTTTTTT. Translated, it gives CASSSLRQGNEKLFF. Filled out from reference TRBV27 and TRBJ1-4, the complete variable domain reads EAQVTQNPRYLITVTGKKLTVTCSQNMNHEYMSWYRQDPGLGLRQIYYSMNVEVTDKGDVPEGYKVSRKEKRNFPLILESPSPNQTSLYFCASSSLRQGNEKLFFGSGTQLSVL.

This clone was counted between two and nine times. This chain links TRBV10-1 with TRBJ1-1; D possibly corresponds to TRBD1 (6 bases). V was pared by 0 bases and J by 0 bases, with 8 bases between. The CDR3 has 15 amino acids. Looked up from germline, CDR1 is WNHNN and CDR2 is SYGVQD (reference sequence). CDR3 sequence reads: CASSESRDMNTEAFF. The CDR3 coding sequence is TGCGCCAGCAGTGAGTCGAGGGACATGAACACTGAAGCTTTCTTT.